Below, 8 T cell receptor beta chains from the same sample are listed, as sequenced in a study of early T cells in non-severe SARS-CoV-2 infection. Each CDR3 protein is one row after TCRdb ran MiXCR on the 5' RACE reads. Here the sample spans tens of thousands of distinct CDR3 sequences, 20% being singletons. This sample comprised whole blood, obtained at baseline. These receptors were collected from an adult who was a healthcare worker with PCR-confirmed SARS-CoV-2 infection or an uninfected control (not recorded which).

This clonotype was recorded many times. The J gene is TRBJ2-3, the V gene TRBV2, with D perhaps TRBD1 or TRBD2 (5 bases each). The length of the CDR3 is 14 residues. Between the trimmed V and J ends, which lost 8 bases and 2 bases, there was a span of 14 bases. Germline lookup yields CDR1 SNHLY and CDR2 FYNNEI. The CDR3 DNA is TGTGCCAGCGGACGGGGCGACCTCACAGATACGCAGTATTTT. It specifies CASGRGDLTDTQYF.

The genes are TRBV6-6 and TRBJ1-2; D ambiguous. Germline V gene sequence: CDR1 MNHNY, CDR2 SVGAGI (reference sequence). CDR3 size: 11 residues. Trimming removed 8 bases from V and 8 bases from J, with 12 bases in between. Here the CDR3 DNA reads TGTGCCAGCTCCTTGGATGGAGGCTACACCTTC. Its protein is CASSLDGGYTF.

This chain's CDR3 is CASSPLSVSSYNSPLHF. CDR3 bases: TGTGCCAGCTCACCTCTTTCCGTTAGCTCCTATAATTCACCCCTCCACTTT. V and J are TRBV18 and TRBJ1-6, with D unclear. Germline CDR1 and CDR2: KGHSH and LQKENI. V was trimmed by 3 bases and J by 0 bases, leaving 12 bases between them. CDR3 size: 17 residues.

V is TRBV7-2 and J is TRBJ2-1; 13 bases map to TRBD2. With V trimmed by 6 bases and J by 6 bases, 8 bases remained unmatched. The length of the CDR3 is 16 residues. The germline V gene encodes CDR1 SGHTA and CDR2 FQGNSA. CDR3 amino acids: CASRDKGLAGTNEQFF. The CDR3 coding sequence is TGTGCCAGCAGGGACAAGGGACTAGCGGGGACCAATGAGCAGTTCTTC. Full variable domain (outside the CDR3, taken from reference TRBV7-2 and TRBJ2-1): GAGVSQSPSNKVTEKGKDVELRCDPISGHTALYWYRQSLGQGLEFLIYFQGNSAPDKSGLPSDRFSAERTGGSVSTLTIQRTQQEDSAVYLCASRDKGLAGTNEQFFGPGTRLTVL.

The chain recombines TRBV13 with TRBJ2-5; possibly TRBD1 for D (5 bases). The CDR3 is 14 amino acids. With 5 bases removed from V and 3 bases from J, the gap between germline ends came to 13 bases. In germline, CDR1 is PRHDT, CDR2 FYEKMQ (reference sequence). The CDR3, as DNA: TGTGCCAGCAGCCCGAGACAGATGGAAGAGACCCAGTACTTC. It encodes CASSPRQMEETQYF. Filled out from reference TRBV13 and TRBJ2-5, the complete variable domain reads AAGVIQSPRHLIKEKRETATLKCYPIPRHDTVYWYQQGPGQDPQFLISFYEKMQSDKGSIPDRFSAQQFSDYHSELNMSSLELGDSALYFCASSPRQMEETQYFGPGTRLLVL.

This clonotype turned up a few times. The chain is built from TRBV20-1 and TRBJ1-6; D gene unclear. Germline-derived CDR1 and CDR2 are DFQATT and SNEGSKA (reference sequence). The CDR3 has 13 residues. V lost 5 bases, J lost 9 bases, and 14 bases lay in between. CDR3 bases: TGCAGTGCTTCCACCCATCCACCTTCACCCCTCCACTTT. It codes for CSASTHPPSPLHF.

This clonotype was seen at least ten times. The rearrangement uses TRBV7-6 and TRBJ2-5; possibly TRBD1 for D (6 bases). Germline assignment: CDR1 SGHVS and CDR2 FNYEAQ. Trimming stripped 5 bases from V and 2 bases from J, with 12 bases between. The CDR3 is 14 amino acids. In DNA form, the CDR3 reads TGTGCCAGCAGCGTAGAAAGGGGGCAAGAGACCCAGTACTTC. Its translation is CASSVERGQETQYF.

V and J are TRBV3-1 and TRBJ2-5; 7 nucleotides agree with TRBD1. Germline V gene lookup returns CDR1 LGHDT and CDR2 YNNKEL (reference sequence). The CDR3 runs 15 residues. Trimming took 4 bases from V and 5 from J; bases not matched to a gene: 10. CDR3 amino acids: CASSPRGTDWETQYF. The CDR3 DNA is TGTGCCAGCAGCCCAAGAGGGACAGATTGGGAGACCCAGTACTTC.